These T cell receptor beta chains were read from a single sample in a study of response to subunit inactivated influenza vaccine. TCRdb reanalysed the RT-PCR reads using MiXCR and keeps one entry per CDR3 protein. The table shows 500,000 to 750,000 distinct CDR3 sequences, with 12% to 15% occurring only once. The source was PBMCs from blood, collected about 12 days after vaccination. Receptors were obtained from a man aged 45 to 65 who received an inactivated influenza vaccine. Both conserved end residues are trimmed from each CDR3. The order of the fields is J gene, V gene, CDR3 protein.

J: TRBJ2-3
V: TRBV9
CDR3: ASRADWAGDTQY

J: TRBJ1-6
V: TRBV5-1
CDR3: ASSLAGNNSPLH

J: TRBJ2-1
V: TRBV10-3
CDR3: AISLLGNEQF

J: TRBJ1-1
V: TRBV6-6
CDR3: ASSSSEAF

J: TRBJ2-7
V: TRBV2
CDR3: ASSVEGPTYEQY

J: TRBJ2-7
V: TRBV6-5
CDR3: ASSYSGGPLGEQY

J: TRBJ2-7
V: TRBV24-1
CDR3: ATSDTRDRAFYEQD

J: TRBJ2-2
V: TRBV11-2
CDR3: ASSSTPIAGGNTGELF

J: TRBJ2-2
V: TRBV20-1
CDR3: SASGSPERSTGELF

J: TRBJ1-1
V: TRBV3-1
CDR3: ASSIVRGRTEAF

J: TRBJ2-3
V: TRBV7-2
CDR3: ASSLRQADTQY

J: TRBJ2-7
V: TRBV7-8
CDR3: ASSSASGSRTYEQY

J: TRBJ2-7
V: TRBV6-4
CDR3: ASSTVWTSYEQY

J: TRBJ2-5
V: TRBV20-1
CDR3: SARDFQAVETQY

J: TRBJ2-5
V: TRBV18
CDR3: ASSPTSGGTKTQY

J: TRBJ2-5
V: TRBV7-3
CDR3: ASSADRDETQY